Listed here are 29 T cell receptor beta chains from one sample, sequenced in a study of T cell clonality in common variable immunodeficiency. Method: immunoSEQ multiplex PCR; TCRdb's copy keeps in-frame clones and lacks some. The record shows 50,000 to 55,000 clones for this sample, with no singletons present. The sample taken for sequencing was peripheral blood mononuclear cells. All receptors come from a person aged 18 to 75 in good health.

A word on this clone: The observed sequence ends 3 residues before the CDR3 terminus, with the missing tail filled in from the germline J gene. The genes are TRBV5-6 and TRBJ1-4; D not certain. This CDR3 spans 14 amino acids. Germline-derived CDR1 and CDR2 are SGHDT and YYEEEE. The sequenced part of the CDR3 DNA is TGTGCCAGCAGCTTGGAGGCGCGGGCCAACGTA. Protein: CASSLEARANV. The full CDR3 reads CASSLEARANVLFF. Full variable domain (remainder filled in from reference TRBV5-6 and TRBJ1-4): DAGVTQSPTHLIKTRGQQVTLRCSPKSGHDTVSWYQQALGQGPQFIFQYYEEEERQRGNFPDRFSGHQFPNYSSELNVNALLLGDSALYLCASSLEARANVLFFGSGTQLSVL.

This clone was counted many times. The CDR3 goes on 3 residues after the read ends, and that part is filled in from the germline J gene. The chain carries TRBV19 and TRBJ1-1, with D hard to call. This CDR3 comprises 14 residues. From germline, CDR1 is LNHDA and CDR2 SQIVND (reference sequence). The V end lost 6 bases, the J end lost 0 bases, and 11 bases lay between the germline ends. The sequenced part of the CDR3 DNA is TGTGCCAGTAGCCCAGGTTTTATGAACACTGAA. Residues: CASSPGFMNTE. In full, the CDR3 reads CASSPGFMNTEAFF.

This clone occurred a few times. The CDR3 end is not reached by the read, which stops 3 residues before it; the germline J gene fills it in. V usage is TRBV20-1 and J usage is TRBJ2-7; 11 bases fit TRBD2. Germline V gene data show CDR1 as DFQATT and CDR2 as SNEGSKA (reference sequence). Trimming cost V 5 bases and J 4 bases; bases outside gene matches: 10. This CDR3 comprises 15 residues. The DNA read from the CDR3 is TGCAGTGCTTGTTTACTAGCGGGGGACACATACGAG. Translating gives CSACLLAGDTYE. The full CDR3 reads CSACLLAGDTYEQYF.

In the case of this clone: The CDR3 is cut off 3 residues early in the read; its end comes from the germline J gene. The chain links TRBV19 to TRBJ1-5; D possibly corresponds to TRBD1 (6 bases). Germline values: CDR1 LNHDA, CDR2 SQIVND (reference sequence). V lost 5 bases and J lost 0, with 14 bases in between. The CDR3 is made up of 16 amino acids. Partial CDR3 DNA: TGTGCCAGTAGTCCGAGACAGGCCAATAGCAATCAGCCC. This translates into CASSPRQANSNQP. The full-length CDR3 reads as CASSPRQANSNQPQHF.

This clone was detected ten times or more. The CDR3 is CSARVGTGGRGNQPQHF. CDR3 DNA, as far as it was read: TGCAGTGCTAGAGTCGGGACAGGGGGCCGCGGCAATCAGCCC. The chain combines TRBV20-1 with TRBJ1-5, with 12 bases matching TRBD1. Read sequence stops 3 residues before the CDR3 end, and the germline J gene provides the missing end. V lost 1 base to trimming and J lost 2 bases; unmatched junction nucleotides: 6. Per the germline V gene, CDR1 is DFQATT and CDR2 is SNEGSKA (reference sequence). This CDR3 is built from 17 residues.

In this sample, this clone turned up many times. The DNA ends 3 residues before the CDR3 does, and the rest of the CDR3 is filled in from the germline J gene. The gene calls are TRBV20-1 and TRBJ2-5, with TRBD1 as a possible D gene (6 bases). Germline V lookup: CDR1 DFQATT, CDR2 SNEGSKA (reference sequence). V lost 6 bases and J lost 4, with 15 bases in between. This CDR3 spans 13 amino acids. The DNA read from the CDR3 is TGCAGTGCGGGATACAGGGCGGGAGAGACC. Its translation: CSAGYRAGET. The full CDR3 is CSAGYRAGETQYF.

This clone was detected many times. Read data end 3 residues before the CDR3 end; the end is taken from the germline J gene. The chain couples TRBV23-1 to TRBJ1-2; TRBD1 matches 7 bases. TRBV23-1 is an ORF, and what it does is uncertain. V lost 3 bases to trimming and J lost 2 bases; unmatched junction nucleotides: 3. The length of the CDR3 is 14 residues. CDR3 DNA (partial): TGCGCCAGCAGTCACCCGGGACAGAACTATGGC. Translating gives CASSHPGQNYG. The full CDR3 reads CASSHPGQNYGYTF.

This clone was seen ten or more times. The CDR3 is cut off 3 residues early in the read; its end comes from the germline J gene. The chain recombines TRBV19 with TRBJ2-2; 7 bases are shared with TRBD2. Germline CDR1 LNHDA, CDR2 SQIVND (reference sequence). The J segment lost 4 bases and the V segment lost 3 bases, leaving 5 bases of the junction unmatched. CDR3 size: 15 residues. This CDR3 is CASSMVRERTGELFF. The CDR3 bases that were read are TGTGCCAGTAGTATGGTGCGGGAGCGCACCGGGGAG.

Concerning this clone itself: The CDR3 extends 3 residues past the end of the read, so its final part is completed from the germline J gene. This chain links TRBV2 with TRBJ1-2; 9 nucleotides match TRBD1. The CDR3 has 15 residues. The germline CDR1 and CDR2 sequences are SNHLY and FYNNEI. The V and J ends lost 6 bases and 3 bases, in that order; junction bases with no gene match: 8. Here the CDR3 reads CASRVSGQGYYGYTF. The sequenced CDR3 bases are TGTGCCAGCAGAGTATCGGGACAGGGCTACTATGGC.

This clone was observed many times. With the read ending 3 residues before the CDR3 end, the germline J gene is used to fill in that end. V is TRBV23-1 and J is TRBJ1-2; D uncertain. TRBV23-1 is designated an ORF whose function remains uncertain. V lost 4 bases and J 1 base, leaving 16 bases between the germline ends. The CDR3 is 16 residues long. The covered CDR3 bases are TGCGCCAGCAGTCTCCGGACTTTCCCCGTTAACTATGGC. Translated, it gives CASSLRTFPVNYG. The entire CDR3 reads CASSLRTFPVNYGYTF.

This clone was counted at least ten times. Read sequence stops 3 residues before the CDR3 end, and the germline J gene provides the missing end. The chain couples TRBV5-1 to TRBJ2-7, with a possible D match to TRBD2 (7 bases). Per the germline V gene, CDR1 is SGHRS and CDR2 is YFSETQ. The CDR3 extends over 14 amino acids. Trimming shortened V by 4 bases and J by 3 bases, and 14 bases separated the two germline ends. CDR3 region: CASSGGGGGYEQYF. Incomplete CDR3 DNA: TGCGCCAGCAGCGGGGGAGGGGGGGGCTACGAG.

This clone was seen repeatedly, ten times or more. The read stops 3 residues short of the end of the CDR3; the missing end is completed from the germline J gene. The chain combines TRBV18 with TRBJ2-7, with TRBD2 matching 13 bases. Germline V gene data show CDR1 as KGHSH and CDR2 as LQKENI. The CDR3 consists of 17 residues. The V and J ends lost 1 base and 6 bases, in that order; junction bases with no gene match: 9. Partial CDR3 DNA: TGTGCCAGCTCACCACGGGAAACTAGCGGGAGGGCCCGCGAG. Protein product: CASSPRETSGRARE. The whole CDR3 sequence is CASSPRETSGRAREQYF.

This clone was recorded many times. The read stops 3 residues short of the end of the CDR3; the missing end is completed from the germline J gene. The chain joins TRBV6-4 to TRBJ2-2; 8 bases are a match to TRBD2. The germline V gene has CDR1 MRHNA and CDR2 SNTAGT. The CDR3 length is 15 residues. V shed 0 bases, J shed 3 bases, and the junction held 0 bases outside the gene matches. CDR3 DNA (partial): TGTGCCAGCAGTGACTCAGCGGGAGACACCGGGGAG. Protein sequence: CASSDSAGDTGE. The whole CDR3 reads CASSDSAGDTGELFF.

CDR3 DNA, as far as it was read: TGTGCCAGCAGCTACGGGAGCTCTGGGGCCAACGTA. Protein sequence: CASSYGSSGANV. The CDR3 as a whole reads CASSYGSSGANVLFF. The rearrangement joins TRBV7-2 to TRBJ1-4; D might be TRBD1 (5 bases). The sequenced fragment ends 3 residues before the CDR3 boundary, so the rest is inferred from the germline J gene. This CDR3 has 15 amino acids. Germline V CDR1 and CDR2: SGHTA, FQGNSA.

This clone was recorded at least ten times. CDR3: CSARGTSDRDRGYEQYF. The CDR3 bases that were read are TGCAGTGCTAGGGGGACGTCTGACCGGGACAGGGGCTACGAG. The V gene is TRBV20-1, the J gene TRBJ2-7; 10 bases are a match to TRBD1. The observed sequence ends 3 residues before the CDR3 terminus, with the missing tail filled in from the germline J gene. The CDR3 consists of 17 residues. The J segment lost 3 bases and the V segment lost 3 bases, leaving 14 bases of the junction unmatched. Germline V gene sequence: CDR1 DFQATT, CDR2 SNEGSKA (reference sequence).

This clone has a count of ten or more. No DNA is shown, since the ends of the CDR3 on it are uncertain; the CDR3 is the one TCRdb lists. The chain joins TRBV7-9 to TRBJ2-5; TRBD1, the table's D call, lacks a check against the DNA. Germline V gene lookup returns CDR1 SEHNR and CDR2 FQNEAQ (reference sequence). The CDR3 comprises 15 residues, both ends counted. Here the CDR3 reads CASSSNRGFLETQYF.

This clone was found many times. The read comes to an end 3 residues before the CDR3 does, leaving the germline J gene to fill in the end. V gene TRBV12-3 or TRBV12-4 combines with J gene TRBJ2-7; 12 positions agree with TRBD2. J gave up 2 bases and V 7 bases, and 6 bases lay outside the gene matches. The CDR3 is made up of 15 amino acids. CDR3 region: CASKRTSGETYEQYF. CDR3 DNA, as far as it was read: TGTGCCAGCAAGAGGACTAGCGGGGAGACCTACGAG.

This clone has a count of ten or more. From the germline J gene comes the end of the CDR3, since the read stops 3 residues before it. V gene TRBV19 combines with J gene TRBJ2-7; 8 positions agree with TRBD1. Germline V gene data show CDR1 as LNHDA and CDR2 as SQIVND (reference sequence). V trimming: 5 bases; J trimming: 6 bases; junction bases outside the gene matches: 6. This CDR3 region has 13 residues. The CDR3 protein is CASSVDRASEQYF. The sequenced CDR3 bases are TGTGCCAGTAGTGTGGACAGGGCCTCCGAG.

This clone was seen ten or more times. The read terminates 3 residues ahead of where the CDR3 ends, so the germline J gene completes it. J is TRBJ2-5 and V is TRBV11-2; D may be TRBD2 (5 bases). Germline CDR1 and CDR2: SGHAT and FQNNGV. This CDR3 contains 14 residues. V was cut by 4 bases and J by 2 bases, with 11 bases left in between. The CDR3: CASSSASPQETQYF. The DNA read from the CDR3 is TGTGCCAGCAGCTCCGCTAGCCCTCAAGAGACC. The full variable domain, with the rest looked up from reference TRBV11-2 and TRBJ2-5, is EAGVAQSPRYKIIEKRQSVAFWCNPISGHATLYWYQQILGQGPKLLIQFQNNGVVDDSQLPKDRFSAERLKGVDSTLKIQPAKLEDSAVYLCASSSASPQETQYFGPGTRLLVL.

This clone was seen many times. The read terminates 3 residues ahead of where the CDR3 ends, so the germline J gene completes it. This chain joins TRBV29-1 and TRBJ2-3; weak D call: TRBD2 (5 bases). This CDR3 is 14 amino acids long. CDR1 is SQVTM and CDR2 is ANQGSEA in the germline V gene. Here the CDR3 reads CTFTSWGSADTQYF. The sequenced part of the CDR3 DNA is TGCACCTTTACTAGTTGGGGTAGCGCAGATACG.

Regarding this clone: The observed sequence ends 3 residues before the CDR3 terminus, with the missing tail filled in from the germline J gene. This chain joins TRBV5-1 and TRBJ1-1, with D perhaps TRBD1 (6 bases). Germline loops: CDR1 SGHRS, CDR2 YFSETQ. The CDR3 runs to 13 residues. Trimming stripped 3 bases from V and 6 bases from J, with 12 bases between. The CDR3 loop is CASSYNRVSEAFF. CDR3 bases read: TGCGCCAGCAGCTACAACAGGGTATCTGAA. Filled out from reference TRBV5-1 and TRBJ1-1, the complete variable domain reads KAGVTQTPRYLIKTRGQQVTLSCSPISGHRSVSWYQQTPGQGLQFLFEYFSETQRNKGNFPGRFSGRQFSNSRSEMNVSTLELGDSALYLCASSYNRVSEAFFGQGTRLTVV.

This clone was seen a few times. Here the CDR3 reads CASSSGKLFF. CDR3 DNA (partial): TGTGCCAGCAGTTCCGGAAAA. The chain uses TRBV6-2 or TRBV6-3 and TRBJ1-4; D unclear. The read terminates 3 residues before the CDR3 end, so the remaining end is supplied by the germline J gene. Trimming shortened V by 4 bases and J by 10 bases, and 4 bases separated the two germline ends. CDR1 and CDR2 from the germline V gene are MNHEY and SVGEGT. This CDR3 region has 10 residues.

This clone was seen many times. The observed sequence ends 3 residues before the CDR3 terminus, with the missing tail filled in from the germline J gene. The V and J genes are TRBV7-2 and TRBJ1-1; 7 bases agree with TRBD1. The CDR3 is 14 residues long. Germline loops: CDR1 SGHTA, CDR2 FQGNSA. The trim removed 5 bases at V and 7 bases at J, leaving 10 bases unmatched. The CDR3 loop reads CASSTTSRDSEAFF. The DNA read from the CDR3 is TGTGCCAGCAGCACCACCTCCCGGGACAGTGAA. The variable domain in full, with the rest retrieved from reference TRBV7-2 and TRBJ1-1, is GAGVSQSPSNKVTEKGKDVELRCDPISGHTALYWYRQSLGQGLEFLIYFQGNSAPDKSGLPSDRFSAERTGGSVSTLTIQRTQQEDSAVYLCASSTTSRDSEAFFGQGTRLTVV.

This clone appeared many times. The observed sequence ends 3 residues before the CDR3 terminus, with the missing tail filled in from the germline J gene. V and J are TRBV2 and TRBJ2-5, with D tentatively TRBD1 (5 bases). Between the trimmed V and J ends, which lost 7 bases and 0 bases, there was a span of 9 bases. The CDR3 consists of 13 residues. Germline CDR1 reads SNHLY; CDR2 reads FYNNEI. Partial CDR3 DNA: TGTGCCAGCACCCGACAGTACCAAGAGACC. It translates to CASTRQYQET. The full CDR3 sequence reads CASTRQYQETQYF.

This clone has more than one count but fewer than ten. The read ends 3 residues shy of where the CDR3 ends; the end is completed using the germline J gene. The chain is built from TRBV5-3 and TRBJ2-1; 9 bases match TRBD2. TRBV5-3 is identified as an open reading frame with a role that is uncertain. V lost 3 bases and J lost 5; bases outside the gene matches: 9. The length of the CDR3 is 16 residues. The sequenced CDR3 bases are TGTGCCAGAAGCTCAATAGAGCGGGGGGAACACAATGAG. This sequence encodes CARSSIERGEHNE. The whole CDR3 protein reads CARSSIERGEHNEQFF.

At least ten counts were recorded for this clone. The CDR3 here is CASRGTGGWYSNQPQHF. CDR3 bases read: TGTGCCAGCAGGGGGACAGGGGGCTGGTATAGCAATCAGCCC. V usage is TRBV2 and J usage is TRBJ1-5; 12 bases match TRBD1. Read coverage stops 3 residues before the CDR3 terminus; the germline J gene supplies the remainder. CDR1 SNHLY and CDR2 FYNNEI come from the germline V gene. Trimming removed 6 bases from V and 0 bases from J; junction bases left unmatched: 6. The CDR3 has 17 amino acids.

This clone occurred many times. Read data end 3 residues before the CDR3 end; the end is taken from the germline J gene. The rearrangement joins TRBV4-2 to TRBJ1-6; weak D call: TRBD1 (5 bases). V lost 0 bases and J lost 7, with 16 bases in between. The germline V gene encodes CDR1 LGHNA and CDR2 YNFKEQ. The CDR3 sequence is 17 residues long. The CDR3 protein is CASSQEPGQGDNSPLHF. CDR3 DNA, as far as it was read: TGTGCCAGCAGCCAAGAACCAGGCCAGGGCGACAATTCACCC.

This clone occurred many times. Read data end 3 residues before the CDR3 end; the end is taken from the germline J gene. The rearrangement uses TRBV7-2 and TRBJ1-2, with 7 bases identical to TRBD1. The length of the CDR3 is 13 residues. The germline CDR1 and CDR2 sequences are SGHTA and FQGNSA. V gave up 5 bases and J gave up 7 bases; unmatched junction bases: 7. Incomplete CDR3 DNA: TGTGCCAGCAGCCGGACAGGCCGAGGTGGC. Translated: CASSRTGRGG. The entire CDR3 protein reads CASSRTGRGGYTF. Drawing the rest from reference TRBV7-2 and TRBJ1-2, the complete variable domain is GAGVSQSPSNKVTEKGKDVELRCDPISGHTALYWYRQSLGQGLEFLIYFQGNSAPDKSGLPSDRFSAERTGGSVSTLTIQRTQQEDSAVYLCASSRTGRGGYTFGSGTRLTVV.

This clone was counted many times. The CDR3 DNA, read in part, is TGCGCCAGCAGCTTGGATAGAGGAGAACGGGGAGATACG. Its translation is CASSLDRGERGDT. The full CDR3 protein reads CASSLDRGERGDTQYF. V usage is TRBV5-1 and J usage is TRBJ2-3; perhaps TRBD2 as D (5 bases). The read ends 3 residues shy of where the CDR3 ends; the end is completed using the germline J gene. This CDR3 is 16 amino acids long. Germline CDR1 is SGHRS and CDR2 is YFSETQ. Deletions cut 0 bases from V and 5 bases from J, with 16 bases between.